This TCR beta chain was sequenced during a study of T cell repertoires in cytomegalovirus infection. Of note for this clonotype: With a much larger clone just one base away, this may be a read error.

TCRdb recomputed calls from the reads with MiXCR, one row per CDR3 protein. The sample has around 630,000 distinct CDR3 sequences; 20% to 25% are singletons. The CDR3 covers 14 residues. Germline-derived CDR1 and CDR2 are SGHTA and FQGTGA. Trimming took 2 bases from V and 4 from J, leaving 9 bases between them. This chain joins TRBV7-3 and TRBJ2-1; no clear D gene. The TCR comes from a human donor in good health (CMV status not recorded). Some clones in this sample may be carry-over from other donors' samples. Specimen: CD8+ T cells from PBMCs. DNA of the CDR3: TGTGCCAGCAGCTTAGAAGTCCGATACAATGAGCAGTTCTTC. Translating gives CASSLEVRYNEQFF.